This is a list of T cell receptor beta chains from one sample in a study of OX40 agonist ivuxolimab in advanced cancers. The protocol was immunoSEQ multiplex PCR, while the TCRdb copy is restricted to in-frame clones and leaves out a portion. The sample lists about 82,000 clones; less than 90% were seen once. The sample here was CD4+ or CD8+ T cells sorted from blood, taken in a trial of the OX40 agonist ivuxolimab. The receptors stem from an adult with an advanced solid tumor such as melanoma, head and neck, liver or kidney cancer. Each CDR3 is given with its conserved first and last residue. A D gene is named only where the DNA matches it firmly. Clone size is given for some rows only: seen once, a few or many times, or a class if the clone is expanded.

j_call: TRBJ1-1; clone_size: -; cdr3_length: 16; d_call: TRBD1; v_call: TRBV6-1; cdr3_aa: CASSEGTGIMNTEAFF; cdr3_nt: TGTGCCAGCAGTGAGGGGACAGGGATCATGAACACTGAAGCTTTCTTT
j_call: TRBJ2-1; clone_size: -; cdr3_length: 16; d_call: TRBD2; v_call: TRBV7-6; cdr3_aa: CASSLIASGGGDEQFF; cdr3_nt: TGTGCCAGCAGCTTAATTGCTAGCGGGGGCGGGGATGAGCAGTTCTTC
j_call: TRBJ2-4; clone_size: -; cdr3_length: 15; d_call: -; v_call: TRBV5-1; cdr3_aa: CASSPTAVAKNIQYF; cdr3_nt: TGCGCCAGCAGCCCTACGGCTGTAGCCAAAAACATTCAGTACTTC
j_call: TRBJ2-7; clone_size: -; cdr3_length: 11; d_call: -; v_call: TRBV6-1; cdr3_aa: CASSSVYEQYF; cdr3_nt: TGTGCCAGCAGTTCAGTCTACGAGCAGTACTTC
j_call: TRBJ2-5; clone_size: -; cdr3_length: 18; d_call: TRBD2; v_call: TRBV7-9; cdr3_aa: CASPPPNGAGGHRETQYF; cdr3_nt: TGTGCCAGCCCCCCCCCAAACGGAGCGGGGGGGCACAGGGAGACCCAGTACTTC
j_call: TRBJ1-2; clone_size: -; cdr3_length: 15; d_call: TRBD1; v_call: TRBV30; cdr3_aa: CAWSGPGGANYGYTF; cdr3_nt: TGTGCCTGGAGTGGTCCAGGGGGAGCTAACTATGGCTACACCTTC
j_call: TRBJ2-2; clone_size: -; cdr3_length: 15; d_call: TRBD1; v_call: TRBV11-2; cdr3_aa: CASSPRTGGGGELFF; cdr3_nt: TGTGCCAGCAGCCCCCGGACAGGGGGCGGCGGGGAGCTGTTTTTT
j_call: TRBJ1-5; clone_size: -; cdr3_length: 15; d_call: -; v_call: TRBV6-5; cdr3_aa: CASSYSRLGNQPQHF; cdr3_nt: TGTGCCAGCAGTTACTCTCGTCTTGGCAATCAGCCCCAGCATTTT
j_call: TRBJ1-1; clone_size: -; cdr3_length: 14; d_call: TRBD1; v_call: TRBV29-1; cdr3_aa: CSVGWAGGGTEAFF; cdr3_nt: TGCAGCGTTGGGTGGGCAGGGGGAGGAACTGAAGCTTTCTTT
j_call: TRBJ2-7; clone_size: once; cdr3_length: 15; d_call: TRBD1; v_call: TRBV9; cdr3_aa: CASSVSQGAGYEQYF; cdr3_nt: TGTGCCAGCAGCGTTTCTCAGGGGGCAGGTTACGAGCAGTACTTC
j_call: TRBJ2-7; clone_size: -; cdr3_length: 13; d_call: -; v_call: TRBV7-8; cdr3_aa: CASSLVRADEQYF; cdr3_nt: TGTGCCAGCAGCTTGGTCAGGGCGGACGAGCAGTACTTC
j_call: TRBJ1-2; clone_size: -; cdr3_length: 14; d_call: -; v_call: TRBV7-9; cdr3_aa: CASSSDRLNYGYTF; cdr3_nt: TGTGCCAGCAGTTCGGACAGACTCAACTATGGCTACACCTTC
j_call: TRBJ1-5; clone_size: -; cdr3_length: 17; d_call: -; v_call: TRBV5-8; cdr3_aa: CASSRKGGRGSNQPQHF; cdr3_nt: TGTGCCAGCAGTCGAAAAGGAGGGCGCGGGAGCAATCAGCCCCAGCATTTT
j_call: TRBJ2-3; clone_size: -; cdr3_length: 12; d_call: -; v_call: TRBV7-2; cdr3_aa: CASSQVGDTQYF; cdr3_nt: TGTGCCAGCAGCCAGGTCGGGGATACGCAGTATTTT
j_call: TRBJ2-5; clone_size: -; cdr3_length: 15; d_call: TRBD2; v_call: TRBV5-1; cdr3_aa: CASSLTGLPQETQYF; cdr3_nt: TGCGCCAGCAGCTTAACGGGACTACCGCAAGAGACCCAGTACTTC
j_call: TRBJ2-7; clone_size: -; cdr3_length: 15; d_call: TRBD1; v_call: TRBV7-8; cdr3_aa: CASSFMDRGPYEQYF; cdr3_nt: TGTGCCAGCAGCTTCATGGACAGGGGACCCTACGAGCAGTACTTC
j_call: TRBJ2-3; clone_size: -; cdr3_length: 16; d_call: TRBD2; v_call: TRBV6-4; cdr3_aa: CASASGGSPSTDTQYF; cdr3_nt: TGTGCCAGCGCTAGCGGGGGAAGTCCTAGCACAGATACGCAGTATTTT
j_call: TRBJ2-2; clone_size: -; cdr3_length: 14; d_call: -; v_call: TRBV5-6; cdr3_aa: CASSLAGNTGELFF; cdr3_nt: TGTGCCAGCAGCTTGGCGGGGAACACCGGGGAGCTGTTTTTT
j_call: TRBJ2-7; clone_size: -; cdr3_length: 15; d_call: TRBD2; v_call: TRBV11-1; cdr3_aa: CASSPRSGGTYEQYF; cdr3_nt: TGTGCCAGCAGCCCTAGGAGCGGGGGGACCTACGAGCAGTACTTC
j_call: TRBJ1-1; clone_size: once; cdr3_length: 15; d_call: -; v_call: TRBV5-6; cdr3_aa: CASSLTGQVNTEAFF; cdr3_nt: TGTGCCAGCAGCTTGACGGGGCAGGTGAACACTGAAGCTTTCTTT
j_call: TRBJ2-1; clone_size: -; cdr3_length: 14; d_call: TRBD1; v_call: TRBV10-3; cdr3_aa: CAISPRGPYNEQFF; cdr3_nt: TGTGCCATCAGTCCCAGGGGGCCCTACAATGAGCAGTTCTTC
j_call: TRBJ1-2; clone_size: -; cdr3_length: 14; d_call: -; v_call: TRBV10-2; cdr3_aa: CASSEGTNSYGYTF; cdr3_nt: TGCGCCAGCAGTGAGGGAACAAACTCCTATGGCTACACCTTC
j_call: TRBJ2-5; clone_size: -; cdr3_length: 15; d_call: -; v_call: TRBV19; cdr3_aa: CASSMGGTRGETQYF; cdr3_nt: TGTGCCAGTAGTATGGGAGGGACCAGGGGAGAGACCCAGTACTTC
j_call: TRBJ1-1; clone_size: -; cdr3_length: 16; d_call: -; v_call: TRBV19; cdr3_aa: CASSMPMWQVNTEAFF; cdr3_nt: TGTGCCAGTAGTATGCCCATGTGGCAGGTGAACACTGAAGCTTTCTTT
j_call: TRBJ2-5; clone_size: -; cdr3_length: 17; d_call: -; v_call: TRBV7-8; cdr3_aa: CASSLARDGGRRETQYF; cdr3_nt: TGTGCCAGCAGCTTAGCGAGAGACGGGGGACGCCGGGAGACCCAGTACTTC
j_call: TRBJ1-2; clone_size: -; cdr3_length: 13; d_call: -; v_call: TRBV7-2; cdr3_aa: CASSPGRRYGYTF; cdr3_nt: TGTGCCAGCAGCCCGGGACGCCGCTATGGCTACACCTTC
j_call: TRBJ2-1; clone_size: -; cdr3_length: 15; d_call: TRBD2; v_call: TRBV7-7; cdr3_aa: CASSPSAGGVNEQFF; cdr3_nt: TGTGCTAGCAGCCCTAGCGCGGGGGGGGTCAATGAGCAGTTCTTC
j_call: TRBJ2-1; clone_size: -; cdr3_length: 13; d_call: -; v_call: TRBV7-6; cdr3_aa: CASSLVGGNEQFF; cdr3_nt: TGTGCCAGCAGCTTAGTGGGGGGTAATGAGCAGTTCTTC
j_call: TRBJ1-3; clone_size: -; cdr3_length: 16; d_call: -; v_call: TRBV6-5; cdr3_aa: CASSYSPDGTGNTIYF; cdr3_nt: TGTGCCAGCAGTTACTCACCGGACGGAACTGGAAACACCATATATTTT
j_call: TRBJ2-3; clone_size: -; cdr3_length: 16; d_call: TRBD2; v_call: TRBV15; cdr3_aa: CATSSAGGARTDTQYF; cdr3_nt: TGTGCCACCAGCAGCGCGGGGGGGGCGAGGACAGATACGCAGTATTTT